This TCR beta chain comes out of a study of blood T cell repertoires in COVID-19. Study at large: PBMCs, B-cell-depleted T cells, or T cells provided the cDNA or gDNA that made up the material.

CDR3 length: 14 residues. Trimming pared 10 bases from V and 7 bases from J, leaving 17 bases between. CDR1 is MNHEY and CDR2 is SVGAGI in the germline V gene. The assay was immunoSEQ multiplex PCR, and TCRdb's table has in-frame clones only and misses some. The table includes roughly 380,000 clones, 88% detected once. The genes are TRBV6-5 and TRBJ1-6, with D possibly TRBD1 on 6 matching bases. Sequenced sample: PBMCs or T cells enriched from blood (not recorded which). The clonotype comes from a woman under 40 who had been exposed to COVID-19. CDR3 sequence (DNA): TGTGCCATCCGAGACCCGGGACACAATTCACCCCTCCACTTT. Protein product: CAIRDPGHNSPLHF.